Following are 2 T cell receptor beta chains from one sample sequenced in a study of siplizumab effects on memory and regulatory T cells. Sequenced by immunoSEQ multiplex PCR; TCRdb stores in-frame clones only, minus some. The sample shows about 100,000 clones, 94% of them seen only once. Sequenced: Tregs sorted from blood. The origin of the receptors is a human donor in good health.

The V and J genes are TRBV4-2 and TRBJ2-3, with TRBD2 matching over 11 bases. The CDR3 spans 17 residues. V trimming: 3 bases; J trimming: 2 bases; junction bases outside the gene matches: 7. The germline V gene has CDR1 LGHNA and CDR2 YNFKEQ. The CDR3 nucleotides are TGTGCCAGCAGCCATGGAACTAGCGGGGGTTACACAGATACGCAGTATTTT. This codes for CASSHGTSGGYTDTQYF.

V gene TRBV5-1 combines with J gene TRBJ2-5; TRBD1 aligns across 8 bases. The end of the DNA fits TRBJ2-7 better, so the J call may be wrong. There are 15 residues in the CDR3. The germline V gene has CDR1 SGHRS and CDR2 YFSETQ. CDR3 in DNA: TGCGCCAGCAGCTTGGTTAACAGGGGGTCCTACGAGCAGTACTTC. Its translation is CASSLVNRGSYEQYF.